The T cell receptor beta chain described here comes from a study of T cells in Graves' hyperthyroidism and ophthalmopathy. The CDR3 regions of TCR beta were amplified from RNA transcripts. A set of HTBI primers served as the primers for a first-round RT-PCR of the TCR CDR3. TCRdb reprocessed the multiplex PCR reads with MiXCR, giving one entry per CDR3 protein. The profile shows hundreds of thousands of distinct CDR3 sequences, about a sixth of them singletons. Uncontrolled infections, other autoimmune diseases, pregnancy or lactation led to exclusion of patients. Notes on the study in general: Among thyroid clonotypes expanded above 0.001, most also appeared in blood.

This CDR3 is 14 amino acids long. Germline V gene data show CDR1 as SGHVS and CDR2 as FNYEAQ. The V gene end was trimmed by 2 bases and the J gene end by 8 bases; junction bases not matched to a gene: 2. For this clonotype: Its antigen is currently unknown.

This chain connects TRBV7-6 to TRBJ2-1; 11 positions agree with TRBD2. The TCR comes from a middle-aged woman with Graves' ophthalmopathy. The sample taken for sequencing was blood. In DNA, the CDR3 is TGTGCCAGCAGCTTACTAGCGGGGGGCGATGAGCAGTTCTTC. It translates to CASSLLAGGDEQFF.